The next 32 T cell receptor beta chains were all read from a single sample in a study of radiotherapy plus CTLA-4 blockade in lung cancer. Data came from immunoSEQ multiplex PCR; TCRdb stores just in-frame clones and leaves some out. There are fewer than 90,000 clones in the sample; roughly four fifths occur only once, and roughly 0.8% lies in the top ten. The specimen was peripheral blood, collected from a patient treated with radiotherapy plus ipilimumab. The source is a human donor with non-small cell lung cancer who had stable disease on radiotherapy plus ipilimumab.

This clone has more than one count but fewer than ten. The V and J genes are TRBV19 and TRBJ1-6; D is ambiguous. Germline values: CDR1 LNHDA, CDR2 SQIVND (reference sequence). V was clipped by 5 bases and J by 7 bases, with 15 bases between them. CDR3 length: 15 amino acids. CDR3 region: CASSLGWTENSPLHF. CDR3 DNA sequence: TGTGCCAGTAGTTTAGGGTGGACGGAGAATTCACCCCTCCACTTT.

This chain links TRBV18 with TRBJ1-6, with D unresolved. Germline V gene data show CDR1 as KGHSH and CDR2 as LQKENI. V lost 0 bases and J 5 bases, leaving 11 bases between the germline ends. The CDR3 runs 16 residues. This CDR3 is CASSPPVPQNNSPLHF. For the CDR3, the DNA is TGTGCCAGCTCACCACCGGTTCCACAGAATAATTCACCCCTCCACTTT.

This clone was counted a few times. The chain has TRBV10-3 and TRBJ2-7; 11 bases agree with TRBD2. The J segment lost 2 bases and the V segment lost 3 bases, leaving 18 bases of the junction unmatched. The CDR3 is 20 residues long. CDR1 and CDR2 from the germline V gene are ENHRY and SYGVKD. The CDR3 here is CAISDRVRGLAGGPTYEQYF. DNA of the CDR3: TGTGCCATCAGTGACCGTGTCCGCGGGCTAGCGGGAGGTCCAACCTACGAGCAGTACTTC.

This rearrangement joins TRBV27 to TRBJ2-2, with 9 bases lining up with TRBD1. Losses at the gene ends were 6 bases for V and 4 bases for J; bases not matched to a gene: 6. The CDR3 covers 15 residues. Per the germline V gene, CDR1 is MNHEY and CDR2 is SMNVEV (reference sequence). This CDR3 reads CASRRDRDITGELFF. In DNA, the CDR3 is TGTGCCAGCAGACGGGACAGGGACATCACCGGGGAGCTGTTTTTT.

CDR3 DNA sequence: TGTGCCAGCAGCCAAGATTGGGTGCGGGAGTCCCGCACCGGGGAGCTGTTTTTT. Translating gives CASSQDWVRESRTGELFF. This rearrangement joins TRBV4-2 to TRBJ2-2; TRBD2 agrees at 7 bases. The trim removed 0 bases at V and 4 bases at J, leaving 11 bases unmatched. The CDR3 is 18 amino acids. The germline V gene has CDR1 LGHNA and CDR2 YNFKEQ.

The gene calls are TRBV25-1 and TRBJ1-2; 8 bases are a match to TRBD1. Trimming removed 4 bases from V and 6 bases from J; junction bases left unmatched: 4. The CDR3 spans 13 residues. Germline V lookup: CDR1 MGHDK, CDR2 SYGVNS. CDR3: CASSGRTGNGYTF. As DNA, the CDR3 is TGTGCCAGCAGTGGACGGACAGGGAATGGCTACACCTTC.

J is TRBJ1-1 and V is TRBV2, with D uncertain. Looked up from germline, CDR1 is SNHLY and CDR2 is FYNNEI. CDR3 size: 12 residues. Trimming pared 0 bases from V and 10 bases from J, leaving 9 bases between. The CDR3 loop is CASSEAGGTAFF. CDR3 DNA: TGTGCCAGCAGTGAAGCGGGAGGAACAGCTTTCTTT.

The chain carries TRBV2 and TRBJ2-1, with D tentatively TRBD2 (5 bases). V dropped 8 bases and J dropped 4 bases, with 12 bases sitting between them. Germline-derived CDR1 and CDR2 are SNHLY and FYNNEI. The CDR3 covers 13 residues. CDR3 protein: CASRLAAYNEQFF. CDR3 bases: TGTGCCAGCCGGCTAGCTGCATACAATGAGCAGTTCTTC.

This chain joins TRBV7-6 and TRBJ2-3, with 9 bases aligning to TRBD1. Germline CDR1 reads SGHVS; CDR2 reads FNYEAQ. With 5 bases clipped from V and 2 bases from J, the junction kept 5 bases outside the gene matches. The CDR3 spans 15 residues. The CDR3 DNA reads as TGTGCCAGCAGCACCAGGACAGGGGCCACAGATACGCAGTATTTT. Its translation is CASSTRTGATDTQYF.

This chain connects TRBV5-6 to TRBJ2-7; 8 positions match TRBD2. In germline, CDR1 is SGHDT, CDR2 YYEEEE. The J segment lost 2 bases and the V segment lost 0 bases, leaving 4 bases of the junction unmatched. The CDR3 contains 15 residues. DNA for the CDR3: TGTGCCAGCAGCTTGGGACTAGCGACACCCTACGAGCAGTACTTC. Protein sequence: CASSLGLATPYEQYF.

This clone was seen more than once but under ten times. The chain is built from TRBV13 and TRBJ2-3, with D possibly being TRBD2 (5 bases). CDR1 and CDR2 from the germline V gene are PRHDT and FYEKMQ (reference sequence). The CDR3 length is 14 residues. Trimming left V 1 base short and J 0 bases short, with 5 bases between. CDR3 nucleotide sequence: TGTGCCAGCAGCTTAGCGGGGAGCACAGATACGCAGTATTTT. Its translation is CASSLAGSTDTQYF.

The V gene is TRBV2, the J gene TRBJ1-5, with D possibly matching TRBD1 (5 bases). Trimming cost V 6 bases and J 3 bases, with 12 bases left between them. This CDR3 comprises 14 residues. CDR1 is SNHLY, CDR2 FYNNEI, per germline. The CDR3 coding sequence is TGTGCCAGCAGGGGGGGTCGGAACAATCAGCCCCAGCATTTT. Amino acid sequence: CASRGGRNNQPQHF.

The rearrangement uses TRBV4-2 and TRBJ1-6, with D unresolved. The germline CDR1 and CDR2 sequences are LGHNA and YNFKEQ. V lost 0 bases, J lost 7 bases, and 13 bases lay in between. The CDR3 runs to 16 residues. CDR3 nucleotides: TGTGCCAGCAGCCAAGATTTTTCCGGGGTAAATTCACCCCTCCACTTT. Amino acids: CASSQDFSGVNSPLHF.

V usage is TRBV7-8 and J usage is TRBJ2-1; 10 bases map to TRBD2. Trimming cost V 0 bases and J 15 bases; bases outside gene matches: 14. The germline V gene has CDR1 SGHVS and CDR2 FQNEAQ. CDR3 size: 16 residues. The CDR3 sequence: CASSLARFPAGGVLFF. As DNA, the CDR3 is TGTGCCAGCAGCTTAGCGCGATTTCCAGCGGGAGGGGTCCTGTTCTTC.

This sequence joins TRBV6-6 and TRBJ1-1; D not certain. CDR3 length equals 14 residues. CDR1 is MNHNY, CDR2 SVGAGI, per germline (reference sequence). The V and J ends lost 2 bases and 1 base respectively, with 8 bases between them. In DNA form, the CDR3 reads TGTGCCAGCAGTTACCTCGACACGAACACTGAAGCTTTCTTT. Protein: CASSYLDTNTEAFF.

This sequence joins TRBV28 and TRBJ1-4, with no clear D. CDR1 and CDR2 (germline): MDHEN, SYDVKM. The CDR3 is 15 amino acids. Between the trimmed V and J ends, which lost 4 bases and 3 bases, there was a span of 12 bases. The CDR3 DNA follows: TGTGCCAGCAGTTCCCCCCGGCGTGCTAATGAAAAACTGTTTTTT. Its translation is CASSSPRRANEKLFF.

The chain carries TRBV28 and TRBJ1-6, with 7 bases fitting TRBD1. Germline lookup yields CDR1 MDHEN and CDR2 SYDVKM. V was clipped by 1 base and J by 0 bases; unmatched bases: 6. This CDR3 comprises 18 residues. The CDR3 spells CASSLSGTAFSYNSPLHF. In DNA, the CDR3 is TGTGCCAGCAGTTTATCCGGGACAGCCTTCTCCTATAATTCACCCCTCCACTTT.

The chain joins TRBV5-1 to TRBJ2-3, with D perhaps matching TRBD1 (6 bases). Germline CDR1 SGHRS, CDR2 YFSETQ. V gave up 5 bases and J gave up 0 bases, with 10 bases separating them. This CDR3 has 14 residues. This CDR3 is CASRPQGSTDTQYF. The CDR3 DNA reads TGCGCCAGCAGGCCACAGGGAAGCACAGATACGCAGTATTTT.

V usage is TRBV5-1 and J usage is TRBJ2-2, with 11 nucleotides matching TRBD1. This CDR3 has 14 residues. Germline V gene lookup returns CDR1 SGHRS and CDR2 YFSETQ. Trimming removed 3 bases from V and 7 bases from J; junction bases left unmatched: 2. The CDR3 here is CASSWTGGIGELFF. CDR3 bases: TGCGCCAGCAGCTGGACAGGGGGCATCGGGGAGCTGTTTTTT.

The rearrangement joins TRBV28 to TRBJ2-2; D possibly matches TRBD1 or TRBD2 (6 bases each). The germline V gene encodes CDR1 MDHEN and CDR2 SYDVKM. The CDR3 is made up of 15 amino acids. The V end was cut by 7 bases, the J end by 1 base, with 13 bases between. DNA for the CDR3: TGTGCCAGCACGAAAGGGGGGCTGAACACCGGGGAGCTGTTTTTT. It codes for CASTKGGLNTGELFF.

The V call is TRBV7-2, the J call TRBJ2-2, with TRBD2 identical over 9 bases. This CDR3 has 16 residues. Germline V gene sequence: CDR1 SGHTA, CDR2 FQGNSA. V gave up 4 bases and J gave up 0 bases; unmatched junction bases: 3. As DNA, the CDR3 is TGTGCCAGCAGCTCCGGACTAGCGACGAACACCGGGGAGCTGTTTTTT. It encodes CASSSGLATNTGELFF.

DNA of the CDR3: TGCGCCAGCAGCCGGGACAGGGCAGCCAAAAACATTCAGTACTTC. Translating it yields CASSRDRAAKNIQYF. The genes are TRBV5-1 and TRBJ2-4; TRBD1 matches at 9 bases. CDR3 size: 15 residues. Germline V gene lookup returns CDR1 SGHRS and CDR2 YFSETQ. V lost 4 bases, J lost 0 bases, and 2 bases stayed unmatched.

V is TRBV19 and J is TRBJ2-2; 8 positions agree with TRBD1. The J segment lost 5 bases and the V segment lost 6 bases, leaving 8 bases of the junction unmatched. This CDR3 comprises 15 residues. The germline V gene encodes CDR1 LNHDA and CDR2 SQIVND (reference sequence). CDR3 sequence: CASRPGTGRTGELFF. Written as DNA, the CDR3 is TGTGCCAGTAGGCCCGGGACAGGCCGAACCGGGGAGCTGTTTTTT. The full variable domain, in which reference TRBV19 and TRBJ2-2 provide the parts outside the CDR3, is DGGITQSPKYLFRKEGQNVTLSCEQNLNHDAMYWYRQDPGQGLRLIYYSQIVNDFQKGDIAEGYSVSREKKESFPLTVTSAQKNPTAFYLCASRPGTGRTGELFFGEGSRLTVL.

The chain carries TRBV2 and TRBJ1-1; maybe TRBD1 (6 bases). V lost 7 bases to trimming and J lost 1 base, with 7 bases between them. Germline V CDR1 and CDR2: SNHLY, FYNNEI. The CDR3 has 12 amino acids. Here the CDR3 DNA reads TGTGCCAGCAACAGGGAGAACACTGAAGCTTTCTTT. The encoded protein is CASNRENTEAFF.

The rearrangement joins TRBV5-6 to TRBJ2-5, with a tentative D call TRBD1 (5 bases). This CDR3 has 18 amino acids. Germline CDR1 SGHDT, CDR2 YYEEEE. Trimming pared 1 base from V and 2 bases from J, leaving 21 bases between. CDR3 in amino acids: CASSLIHKGPHLQETQYF. CDR3 sequence (DNA): TGTGCCAGCAGCTTGATCCATAAGGGGCCCCACCTTCAAGAGACCCAGTACTTC.

The J gene is TRBJ1-1, the V gene TRBV5-1, with unresolved D. The CDR3 covers 14 residues. Germline loops: CDR1 SGHRS, CDR2 YFSETQ. V gave up 0 bases and J gave up 1 base, with 7 bases separating them. The CDR3: CASSLDSRNTEAFF. CDR3 nucleotides: TGCGCCAGCAGCTTGGACTCGAGGAACACTGAAGCTTTCTTT.

This rearrangement joins TRBV29-1 to TRBJ2-1; a weak D match, TRBD2 (7 bases). Germline V gene lookup returns CDR1 SQVTM and CDR2 ANQGSEA. This CDR3 spans 13 amino acids. V was pared by 7 bases and J by 7 bases, with 17 bases between. The CDR3 here is CSGTGQAGNEQFF. The CDR3 region has the DNA TGCAGCGGTACAGGGCAAGCGGGAAATGAGCAGTTCTTC.

The rearrangement uses TRBV19 and TRBJ2-7, with D tentatively TRBD1 (6 bases). V was shortened by 7 bases and J by 6 bases, with 10 bases between the two germline ends. Germline values: CDR1 LNHDA, CDR2 SQIVND (reference sequence). The CDR3 consists of 11 residues. CDR3 in DNA: TGTGCCAGTAATGAAGGGGGCGAGCAGTACTTC. It encodes CASNEGGEQYF. Full variable domain (missing parts from reference TRBV19 and TRBJ2-7): DGGITQSPKYLFRKEGQNVTLSCEQNLNHDAMYWYRQDPGQGLRLIYYSQIVNDFQKGDIAEGYSVSREKKESFPLTVTSAQKNPTAFYLCASNEGGEQYFGPGTRLTVT.

This rearrangement joins TRBV6-1 to TRBJ1-5; the D is unclear. Trimming took off 4 bases at V and 7 bases at J, with 11 bases between the two ends. The CDR3 has 13 amino acids. Germline V CDR1 and CDR2: MNHNS, SASEGT. Here the CDR3 reads CASSGQREQPQHF. CDR3 bases: TGTGCCAGCAGTGGTCAGAGAGAGCAGCCCCAGCATTTT.

In this sample, this clone turned up once. This chain connects TRBV19 to TRBJ1-5; 7 bases are a match to TRBD1. V lost 1 base, J lost 7 bases, and 7 bases stayed unmatched. Germline CDR1 LNHDA, CDR2 SQIVND (reference sequence). CDR3 size: 15 residues. The CDR3 region is CASSIVRQGKQPQHF. CDR3 nucleotide sequence: TGTGCCAGTAGTATAGTTCGACAGGGTAAGCAGCCCCAGCATTTT. The full variable domain, in which reference TRBV19 and TRBJ1-5 provide the parts outside the CDR3, is DGGITQSPKYLFRKEGQNVTLSCEQNLNHDAMYWYRQDPGQGLRLIYYSQIVNDFQKGDIAEGYSVSREKKESFPLTVTSAQKNPTAFYLCASSIVRQGKQPQHFGDGTRLSIL.

This clone appeared a single time. CDR3 sequence (DNA): TGTGCCAGCAGCAGCCAGACAGGAAACTCCTACGAGCAGTACTTC. It yields the protein CASSSQTGNSYEQYF. V is TRBV7-6 and J is TRBJ2-7, with D possibly TRBD1 on 6 matching bases. Germline lookup yields CDR1 SGHVS and CDR2 FNYEAQ. CDR3 size: 15 residues. Trimming shortened V by 5 bases and J by 0 bases, and 14 bases separated the two germline ends.

The rearrangement links TRBV29-1 to TRBJ2-2; no clear D. Trimming shortened V by 8 bases and J by 2 bases, and 12 bases separated the two germline ends. Germline V CDR1 and CDR2: SQVTM, ANQGSEA. There are 13 residues in the CDR3. DNA of the CDR3: TGCAGCCATCTGGCGGTAAACACCGGGGAGCTGTTTTTT. Translating gives CSHLAVNTGELFF.